What follows are 12 T cell receptor beta chains derived from one specimen sequenced in a study of blood T cell repertoires in COVID-19. The assay was immunoSEQ multiplex PCR, and TCRdb's table has in-frame clones only and misses some. The sample lists about 75,000 clones; roughly 91% were seen once. Sequences were obtained from peripheral blood. These receptors came from a human donor in a cohort sampled during active COVID-19.

This chain joins TRBV7-9 and TRBJ2-2; 8 positions match TRBD1. The CDR3 contains 16 residues. Germline CDR1 SEHNR, CDR2 FQNEAQ (reference sequence). V shed 5 bases, J shed 1 base, and the junction held 6 bases outside the gene matches. CDR3 region: CASSLPGQGNTGELFF. The CDR3 nucleotides read TGTGCCAGCAGCCTCCCAGGACAGGGGAACACCGGGGAGCTGTTTTTT.

The chain carries TRBV5-1 and TRBJ2-1; TRBD2 is a possible D gene (7 bases). CDR1 and CDR2 from the germline V gene are SGHRS and YFSETQ. The CDR3 is 16 residues long. V was trimmed by 1 base and J by 7 bases, leaving 18 bases between them. In nucleotides, the CDR3 is TGCGCCAGCAGCTTGTTAGGGGGGGCTACCTTTAATGAGCAGTTCTTC. Translating it yields CASSLLGGATFNEQFF.

This chain joins TRBV2 and TRBJ2-2; 8 positions agree with TRBD1. The junction had 12 bases not matched to a gene; V was cut back by 8 bases and J by 4 bases. The length of the CDR3 is 16 residues. The germline V gene encodes CDR1 SNHLY and CDR2 FYNNEI. CDR3 in amino acids: CASGTLRTGRTGELFF. The DNA for the CDR3 is TGTGCCAGCGGAACACTTAGGACAGGGCGCACCGGGGAGCTGTTTTTT.

This clone was detected only a few times. V gene TRBV5-1 combines with J gene TRBJ1-2, with TRBD1 identical over 7 bases. Germline V gene lookup returns CDR1 SGHRS and CDR2 YFSETQ. The CDR3 runs to 13 residues. The V segment lost 4 bases and the J segment 4 bases; nucleotides outside the gene matches: 4. The CDR3 is CASSVTGTYGYTF. DNA of the CDR3: TGCGCCAGCAGCGTGACAGGGACCTATGGCTACACCTTC.

The chain carries TRBV19 and TRBJ2-1, with D uncertain. From germline, CDR1 is LNHDA and CDR2 SQIVND (reference sequence). The CDR3 is 13 residues long. Trimming pared 4 bases from V and 6 bases from J, leaving 10 bases between. CDR3 region: CASSRLGGNEQFF. Here the CDR3 DNA reads TGTGCCAGTAGTAGGCTTGGTGGCAATGAGCAGTTCTTC.

The chain joins TRBV6-5 to TRBJ1-5; 11 bases are a match to TRBD1. V was pared by 6 bases and J by 6 bases, with 4 bases of the junction left unmatched. The CDR3 is 14 amino acids. Germline CDR1 MNHEY, CDR2 SVGAGI. Here the CDR3 reads CASSTDRGRQPQHF. The CDR3 nucleotides are TGTGCCAGCAGCACGGACAGGGGGCGTCAGCCCCAGCATTTT.

The chain links TRBV10-1 to TRBJ2-3; D perhaps matches TRBD1 (6 bases). Germline lookup yields CDR1 WNHNN and CDR2 SYGVQD (reference sequence). The CDR3 covers 15 residues. The V end was cut by 3 bases, the J end by 2 bases, with 12 bases between. The CDR3 protein is CASSDDRSFTDTQYF. The CDR3 nucleotides read TGCGCCAGCAGTGACGACAGGTCCTTCACAGATACGCAGTATTTT.

The chain employs TRBV9 and TRBJ2-1; TRBD2 aligns across 11 bases. V lost 0 bases, J lost 5 bases, and 4 bases stayed unmatched. The CDR3 sequence is 16 residues long. Per the germline V gene, CDR1 is SGDLS and CDR2 is YYNGEE. DNA of the CDR3: TGTGCCAGCAGCGTAGCTGTACTAGCGGGAGACAATGAGCAGTTCTTC. This translates into CASSVAVLAGDNEQFF.

This rearrangement joins TRBV3-1 (or the pseudogene TRBV3-2) to TRBJ1-1; unclear D gene. The CDR3 has 12 amino acids. Between the trimmed V and J ends, which lost 0 bases and 11 bases, there was a span of 10 bases. Germline values: CDR1 LGHDT, CDR2 YNNKEL (reference sequence). Here the CDR3 reads CASSQEEGGAFF. The DNA of the CDR3 is TGTGCCAGCAGCCAAGAGGAGGGAGGCGCTTTCTTT.

The J gene is TRBJ2-7, the V gene TRBV11-3; 9 bases agree with TRBD1. The V and J ends lost 5 bases and 1 base, in that order; junction bases with no gene match: 3. Germline CDR1 is SGHNT and CDR2 is YENEEA. This CDR3 contains 14 residues. The CDR3 coding sequence is TGTGCCAGCAGCGCGGGACAGGGATCCTACGAGCAGTACTTC. Protein: CASSAGQGSYEQYF.

The rearrangement links TRBV6-5 to TRBJ2-5; 9 nucleotides agree with TRBD1. Germline-derived CDR1 and CDR2 are MNHEY and SVGAGI. The CDR3 is made up of 14 amino acids. Trimming took 2 bases from V and 4 from J; bases not matched to a gene: 2. Written as DNA, the CDR3 is TGTGCCAGCAGTTACGACAGGGGGGTAGAGACCCAGTACTTC. Encoded protein: CASSYDRGVETQYF.

This chain joins TRBV28 and TRBJ2-1; 10 bases align to TRBD2. Germline-derived CDR1 and CDR2 are MDHEN and SYDVKM. Germline trimming cut 5 bases from V and 6 bases from J; bases unmatched to any gene: 4. The CDR3 extends over 14 amino acids. The CDR3 bases are TGTGCCAGCAGTCGAGCGGGGGGGTCCAATGAGCAGTTCTTC. Its translation: CASSRAGGSNEQFF.